This T cell receptor beta chain emerged from a study of CXCR3-negative and CXCR3-positive naive CD8 T cells. The study's findings and limits: CXCR3-negative naive cells had less hydrophobic TRB CDR3s than did CXCR3-positive naive cells.

CDR3 length: 15 residues. The germline CDR1 and CDR2 sequences are SNHLY and FYNNEI. The CD45RO-CCR7+CD27+CD95- phenotype denoted naive CD8+ T cells. cDNA libraries for TRB were generated by 5' RACE incorporating UMI labels. Reprocessing the 5' RACE reads, TCRdb reports a single entry for every CDR3 protein and omits DNA. The ten most abundant clones cover around 1.3% of a sample with some 6,700 distinct CDR3 sequences. Considering frequency, this clonotype is medium-sized. What it binds is not known. The origin of this receptor is a human donor in good health. Some clones in this sample may be carry-over from other donors' samples. The sample comprised naive CXCR3+ CD8+ T cells from blood. Subset described: CD45RO-CCR7+CD27+CD95- naive CD8+ T cells expressing CXCR3 (TNR3+). The chain is built from TRBV2 and TRBJ2-7; TCRdb picks TRBD2, but there is no DNA to check that call. This chain's CDR3 is CASSGGSGSFYEQYF.